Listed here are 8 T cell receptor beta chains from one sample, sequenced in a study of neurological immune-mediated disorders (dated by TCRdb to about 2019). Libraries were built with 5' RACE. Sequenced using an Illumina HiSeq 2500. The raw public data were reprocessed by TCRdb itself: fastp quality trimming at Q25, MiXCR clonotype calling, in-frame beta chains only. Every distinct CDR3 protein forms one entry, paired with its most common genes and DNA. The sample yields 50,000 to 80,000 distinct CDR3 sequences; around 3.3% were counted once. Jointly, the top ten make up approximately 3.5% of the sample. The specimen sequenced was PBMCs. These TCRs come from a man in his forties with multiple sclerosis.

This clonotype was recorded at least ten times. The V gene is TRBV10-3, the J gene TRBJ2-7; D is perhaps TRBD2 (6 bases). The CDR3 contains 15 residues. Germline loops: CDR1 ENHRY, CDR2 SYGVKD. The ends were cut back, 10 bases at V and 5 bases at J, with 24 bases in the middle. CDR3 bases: TGTGCCACCCGAAAAGTGGGATTTGGGGAGGACGAGCAGTACTTC. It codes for CATRKVGFGEDEQYF.

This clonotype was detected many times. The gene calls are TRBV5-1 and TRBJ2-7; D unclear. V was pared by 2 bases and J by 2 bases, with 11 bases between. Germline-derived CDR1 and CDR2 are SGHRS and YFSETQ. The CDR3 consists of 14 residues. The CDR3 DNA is TGCGCCAGCAGCTTTCTTCCAGGAACCTACGAGCAGTACTTC. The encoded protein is CASSFLPGTYEQYF. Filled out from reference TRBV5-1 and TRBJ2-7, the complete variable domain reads KAGVTQTPRYLIKTRGQQVTLSCSPISGHRSVSWYQQTPGQGLQFLFEYFSETQRNKGNFPGRFSGRQFSNSRSEMNVSTLELGDSALYLCASSFLPGTYEQYFGPGTRLTVT.

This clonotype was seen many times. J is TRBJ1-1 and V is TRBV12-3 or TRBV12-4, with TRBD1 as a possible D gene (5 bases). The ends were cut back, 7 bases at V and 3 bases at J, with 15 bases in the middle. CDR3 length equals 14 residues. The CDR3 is CASTNEQAHTEAFF. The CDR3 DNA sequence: TGTGCCAGCACTAACGAACAGGCCCACACTGAAGCTTTCTTT.

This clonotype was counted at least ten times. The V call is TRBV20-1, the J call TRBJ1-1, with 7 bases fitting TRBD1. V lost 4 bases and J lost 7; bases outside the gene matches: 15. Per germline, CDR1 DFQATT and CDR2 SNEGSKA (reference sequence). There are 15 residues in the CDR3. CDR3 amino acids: CSAKPADRLAGEAFF. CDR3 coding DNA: TGCAGTGCTAAGCCCGCGGACAGGTTAGCGGGTGAAGCTTTCTTT.

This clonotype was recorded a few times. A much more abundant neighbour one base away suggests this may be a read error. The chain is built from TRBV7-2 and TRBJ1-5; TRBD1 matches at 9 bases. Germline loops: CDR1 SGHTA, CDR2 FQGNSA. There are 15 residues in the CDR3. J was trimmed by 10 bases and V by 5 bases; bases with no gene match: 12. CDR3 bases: TGTGCCAGCAGCATTTCCGGGACAGGGCACTATCCCCAGCATTTT. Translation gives CASSISGTGHYPQHF. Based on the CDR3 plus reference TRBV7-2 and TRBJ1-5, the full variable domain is GAGVSQSPSNKVTEKGKDVELRCDPISGHTALYWYRQSLGQGLEFLIYFQGNSAPDKSGLPSDRFSAERTGGSVSTLTIQRTQQEDSAVYLCASSISGTGHYPQHFGDGTRLSIL.

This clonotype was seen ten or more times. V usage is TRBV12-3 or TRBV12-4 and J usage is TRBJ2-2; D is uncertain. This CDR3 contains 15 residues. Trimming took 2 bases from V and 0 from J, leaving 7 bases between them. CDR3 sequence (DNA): TGTGCCAGCAGTTTATTCAGGACGAACACCGGGGAGCTGTTTTTT. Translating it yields CASSLFRTNTGELFF.

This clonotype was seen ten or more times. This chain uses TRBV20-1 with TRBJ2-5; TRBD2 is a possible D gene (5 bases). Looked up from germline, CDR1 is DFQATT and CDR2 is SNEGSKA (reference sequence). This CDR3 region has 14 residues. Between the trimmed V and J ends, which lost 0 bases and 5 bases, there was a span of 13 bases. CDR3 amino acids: CSARDGEGVETQYF. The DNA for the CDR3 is TGCAGTGCTAGAGATGGCGAGGGAGTGGAGACCCAGTACTTC.

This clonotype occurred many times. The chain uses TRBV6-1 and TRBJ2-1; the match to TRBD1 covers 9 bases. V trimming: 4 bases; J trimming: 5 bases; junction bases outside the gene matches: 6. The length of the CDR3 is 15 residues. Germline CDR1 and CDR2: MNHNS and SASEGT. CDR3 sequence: CASSGRDRVHNEQFF. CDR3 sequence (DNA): TGTGCCAGCAGTGGCCGGGACAGGGTCCACAATGAGCAGTTCTTC.